This T cell receptor (beta chain) was sequenced in a study of T cell repertoires in cytomegalovirus infection (dated by TCRdb to between 2018 and 2020). Regarding the research as a whole: Donor HLA type was relevant to the analysis, as public TCR beta signatures indicated carriage of CMV infection together with the matching HLA type.

Sequencing was performed on an Illumina HiSeq 1500. TCRdb trimmed public reads at Q25 via fastp, called clones via MiXCR and kept in-frame beta chains. Every CDR3 protein is listed once, alongside the most common genes and DNA of its rows. Within this sample are about 150,000 distinct CDR3 sequences, with roughly a quarter of them counted one time only. The top ten hold 10% to 11% of the sample. Spanning cysteine to phenylalanine, the CDR3 consists of 18 amino acids. Only the CDR3 DNA stays, 54 bases, in frame from base 1. Trimming removed 4 bases from V and 1 base from J; the gene matches leave 6 bases unexplained. Taken from the germline V gene, the CDR1 and CDR2 loops are SGHTA and FQGTGA. This clonotype was picked up a small number of times. No cognate antigen has been identified for it. No much larger clone is present one base from it, and per-base qualities are unavailable. The research as a whole found: The ex vivo response was dominated by HLA-C-restricted CMV-specific TCR beta clonotypes, which also provided the single most frequent clonotype in two of eight donors. Carriers of CMV infection plus the relevant HLA type were discriminated by the cumulative frequency of public TCR beta family members in the study cohort and in an independent approximately 340-donor cohort.

The sequence is built from TRBV7-3 and TRBJ2-3, with 15 bases in between that match TRBD2. Material for sequencing was PBMCs. The receptor was isolated from a human donor in good health (CMV status not recorded). Some clones in this sample may be carry-over from other donors' samples. For the CDR3, the sequence is CASSWTSGGAGGTDTQYF. Read as DNA, the sequence is TGTGCCAGCAGCTGGACTAGCGGGGGGGCAGGTGGCACAGATACGCAGTATTTT.